The 21 T cell receptor beta chains reported below all come from one sample, sequenced in a study of glioma-infiltrating T cells after dendritic cell vaccination. The data were produced by immunoSEQ multiplex PCR, yet TCRdb's version contains in-frame clones alone and is incomplete. The data contain under 70,000 clones, around four fifths of them singletons. Sequencing used blood, obtained before dendritic cell vaccination. The receptors come from a human donor with glioblastoma.

The table lists this clone with a few counts. The V and J genes are TRBV7-9 and TRBJ1-6; D perhaps matches TRBD1 (6 bases). The CDR3 loop spans 14 amino acids. The germline CDR1 and CDR2 sequences are SEHNR and FQNEAQ (reference sequence). V lost 5 bases and J lost 4, with 9 bases in between. In DNA form, the CDR3 reads TGTGCCAGCAGCACAGGGACGTATAATTCACCCCTCCACTTT. Its translation is CASSTGTYNSPLHF.

The chain has TRBV5-8 and TRBJ2-3, with 14 bases lining up with TRBD2. The CDR3 runs to 18 residues. In germline, CDR1 is SGHTS, CDR2 YDEGEE. The trim removed 0 bases at V and 4 bases at J, leaving 7 bases unmatched. The CDR3 coding sequence is TGTGCCAGCAGCTTGGGACTAGCGGGGGGGCATTTGCCAGATACGCAGTATTTT. Amino acid sequence: CASSLGLAGGHLPDTQYF.

The V gene is TRBV27, the J gene TRBJ2-3, with D maybe TRBD2 (7 bases). In germline, CDR1 is MNHEY, CDR2 SMNVEV (reference sequence). V was pared by 9 bases and J by 4 bases, with 26 bases between. This CDR3 has 17 amino acids. CDR3 loop: CASSGSVGGARADTQYF. CDR3 in DNA: TGTGCCAGTTCCGGTTCGGTGGGGGGGGCGCGTGCAGATACGCAGTATTTT.

CDR3 DNA sequence: TGTGCCAGCAGGGAGGCCAGCACAGATACGCAGTATTTT. This translates into CASREASTDTQYF. This sequence joins TRBV27 and TRBJ2-3, with D maybe TRBD2 (5 bases). Germline V gene data show CDR1 as MNHEY and CDR2 as SMNVEV (reference sequence). V was cut by 6 bases and J by 0 bases, with 7 bases left in between. This CDR3 comprises 13 residues.

The chain recombines TRBV7-9 with TRBJ1-3; tentative D call: TRBD1 (6 bases). The CDR3 spans 11 residues. V was pared by 5 bases and J by 11 bases, with 10 bases between. Germline V gene data show CDR1 as SEHNR and CDR2 as FQNEAQ (reference sequence). CDR3 in DNA: TGTGCCAGCAGCAGGGGGTGGTCCATATATTTT. It encodes CASSRGWSIYF.

Of note for this clone: Mismatch with germline at one junction end may stem from a read error. The same CDR3 also results from other DNA sequences found in this sample. The chain has TRBV7-2 and TRBJ2-7; weak D call: TRBD2 (6 bases). Germline values: CDR1 SGHTA, CDR2 FQGNSA. This CDR3 has 13 residues. CDR3 in DNA: TGTGCCAGCAGCTTAAAGCGGGCCTACGAGCAATACTTC. Translated, it gives CASSLKRAYEQYF.

The sample holds one count of this clone. This sample includes further DNA sequences coding for the same CDR3. The chain couples TRBV5-6 to TRBJ1-1, with D unclear. The V gene's germline CDR1 is SGHDT and CDR2 YYEEEE. The CDR3 covers 12 residues. V was pared by 1 base and J by 7 bases, with 8 bases between. CDR3 bases: TGTGCCAGCAGCTTGTTGCGGGGTGAAGCTTTCTTT. Translating gives CASSLLRGEAFF.

V usage is TRBV6-1 and J usage is TRBJ2-5; TRBD2 matches 11 bases. V was clipped by 7 bases and J by 5 bases; unmatched bases: 9. The germline gives CDR1 MNHNS, CDR2 SASEGT. This CDR3 is built from 15 residues. CDR3 in amino acids: CASILLAGAGETQYF. The CDR3 DNA follows: TGTGCCAGCATCCTACTAGCGGGGGCCGGCGAGACCCAGTACTTC.

This chain uses TRBV19 with TRBJ2-1; TRBD1 matches 9 bases. With V trimmed by 4 bases and J by 8 bases, 6 bases remained unmatched. The CDR3 has 14 amino acids. The germline CDR1 and CDR2 sequences are LNHDA and SQIVND (reference sequence). CDR3 loop: CASSTRQGGDEQFF. CDR3 nucleotides: TGTGCCAGTAGTACCCGACAGGGGGGCGATGAGCAGTTCTTC.

This clone was detected a few times. V is TRBV5-4 and J is TRBJ1-2; D uncertain. The CDR3 contains 15 residues. V lost 1 base, J lost 0 bases, and 10 bases lay in between. CDR1 and CDR2 (germline): SGHNT, YYREEE (reference sequence). The CDR3 DNA follows: TGTGCCAGCAGCTTGTTCCGGGAGACTAACTATGGCTACACCTTC. Its translation: CASSLFRETNYGYTF. Looking up the rest from reference TRBV5-4 and TRBJ1-2 gives the full variable domain: ETGVTQSPTHLIKTRGQQVTLRCSSQSGHNTVSWYQQALGQGPQFIFQYYREEENGRGNFPPRFSGLQFPNYSSELNVNALELDDSALYLCASSLFRETNYGYTFGSGTRLTVV.

The chain is built from TRBV10-3 and TRBJ2-7; the match to TRBD1 covers 9 bases. The CDR3 is made up of 15 amino acids. The germline CDR1 and CDR2 sequences are ENHRY and SYGVKD. J lost 0 bases, V lost 6 bases, and 6 bases had no gene match. In DNA, the CDR3 is TGTGCCATCAGACCGGGACAGGGCCTCTCCTACGAGCAGTACTTC. Translation gives CAIRPGQGLSYEQYF.

The V call is TRBV28, the J call TRBJ2-7; tentatively, D is TRBD2 (6 bases). Germline CDR1 MDHEN, CDR2 SYDVKM. The V gene lost 2 bases and the J gene lost 0 bases, with 11 bases spanning the gap. The CDR3 runs to 15 residues. Here the CDR3 DNA reads TGTGCCAGCAGTTTAATGGGGGGTCCCTCCTACGAGCAGTACTTC. This gives the protein CASSLMGGPSYEQYF.

This clone was recorded once. The V and J genes are TRBV7-6 and TRBJ2-1, with D maybe TRBD1 (5 bases). The CDR3 runs 17 residues. V lost 1 base and J 2 bases, leaving 15 bases between the germline ends. Germline loops: CDR1 SGHVS, CDR2 FNYEAQ. The CDR3 coding sequence is TGTGCCAGCAGCTTAGTGACAGTGGCAGGGCCCTACAATGAGCAGTTCTTC. Encoded protein: CASSLVTVAGPYNEQFF.

J is TRBJ1-5 and V is TRBV7-8; D possibly corresponds to TRBD1 (6 bases). Per germline, CDR1 SGHVS and CDR2 FQNEAQ. This CDR3 has 15 residues. V shed 5 bases and J shed 4 bases, with 15 bases lying between them. The CDR3 DNA reads as TGTGCCAGCAGCGCCGTTCAAACAGGGAATCAGCCCCAGCATTTT. Residues: CASSAVQTGNQPQHF.

V gene TRBV5-1 combines with J gene TRBJ2-1; 10 bases map to TRBD2. Germline V gives CDR1 SGHRS, CDR2 YFSETQ. The junction had 11 bases not matched to a gene; V was cut back by 1 base and J by 1 base. The CDR3 extends over 19 amino acids. DNA of the CDR3: TGCGCCAGCAGCTTGAACGGGGTAGCGGGGGGACATTCCTACAATGAGCAGTTCTTC. This sequence encodes CASSLNGVAGGHSYNEQFF.

This chain links TRBV5-1 with TRBJ2-5; 11 bases align to TRBD2. This CDR3 has 15 amino acids. The germline gives CDR1 SGHRS, CDR2 YFSETQ. Germline trimming cut 4 bases from V and 2 bases from J; bases unmatched to any gene: 4. The CDR3 region has the DNA TGCGCCAGCAGCCCACTAGCGGGGGTTCAAGAGACCCAGTACTTC. Residues: CASSPLAGVQETQYF.

The chain has TRBV7-9 and TRBJ2-4; the D is unclear. In germline, CDR1 is SEHNR, CDR2 FQNEAQ (reference sequence). The germline V and J ends were trimmed by 5 bases and 5 bases, with 7 bases remaining between them. The CDR3 extends over 12 amino acids. CDR3 DNA sequence: TGTGCCAGCAGCCTAACAGAAAACATTCAGTACTTC. Protein sequence: CASSLTENIQYF.

V and J are TRBV5-4 and TRBJ1-1; the D gene is possibly TRBD1 (5 bases). V was trimmed by 3 bases and J by 11 bases, leaving 17 bases between them. The germline V gene encodes CDR1 SGHNT and CDR2 YYREEE (reference sequence). This CDR3 spans 13 amino acids. The chain's CDR3 is CASSSEPRVGAFF. As DNA, the CDR3 is TGTGCCAGCAGCTCTGAACCCAGGGTGGGCGCTTTCTTT.

The chain carries TRBV5-1 and TRBJ2-2, with D tentatively TRBD2 (5 bases). The V and J ends lost 0 bases and 5 bases respectively, with 11 bases between them. CDR3 length equals 15 residues. Germline V gene data show CDR1 as SGHRS and CDR2 as YFSETQ. The CDR3 DNA is TGCGCCAGCAGCTTGGCCTCTTCGGGGACCGGGGAGCTGTTTTTT. Protein product: CASSLASSGTGELFF.

The rearrangement joins TRBV7-6 to TRBJ1-2; D is ambiguous. V dropped 2 bases and J dropped 2 bases, with 9 bases sitting between them. The V gene's germline CDR1 is SGHVS and CDR2 FNYEAQ. The CDR3 totals 14 residues. In nucleotides, the CDR3 is TGTGCCAGCAGCTTACTTCCGGAGAACTATGGCTACACCTTC. Its translation: CASSLLPENYGYTF.

The chain couples TRBV27 to TRBJ2-2; 7 positions agree with TRBD1. The CDR3 contains 16 residues. With 0 bases clipped from V and 2 bases from J, the junction kept 3 bases outside the gene matches. The germline gives CDR1 MNHEY, CDR2 SMNVEV (reference sequence). The CDR3 sequence is CASSLSTGANTGELFF. The CDR3 nucleotides read TGTGCCAGCAGTTTATCTACAGGGGCAAACACCGGGGAGCTGTTTTTT.